This T cell receptor beta chain emerged from a study of T cell responses to AZD1222 COVID-19 vaccine. This CDR3 contains 15 residues. V shed 1 base and J shed 3 bases, with 10 bases lying between them. Germline V gene lookup returns CDR1 SGHTA and CDR2 FQGNSA. A note on this clone: As yet, its antigen is unknown.

Study findings and constraints: Just a handful of AZD1222 recipients tested seropositive at baseline. When two AZD1222 doses had been given, Spike-specific TCR breadth and depth rose. Clonal diversity may have been underestimated in mostly white British donors.

Data came from immunoSEQ multiplex PCR; TCRdb stores just in-frame clones and leaves some out. Of 100,000 to 150,000 clones in the sample, 90% were seen once. The material was peripheral blood, obtained on day 0 of MenACWY control vaccination. This TCR was sampled from an adult in good health. This chain links TRBV7-2 with TRBJ2-1, with D perhaps TRBD2 (5 bases). CDR3 nucleotides: TGTGCCAGCAGCTTAGATGAGGGATACTACAATGAGCAGTTCTTC. This codes for CASSLDEGYYNEQFF.